Listed here are 32 T cell receptor beta chains from one sample, sequenced in a study of blood T cells in healthy people across ages. A second PCR, run for about 6 to 11 cycles, used a sample-barcoded 5' primer plus a J-beta primer mix. TCRdb analysed the 5' RACE reads with MiXCR anew, one entry per CDR3 protein. Of 850,000 to 1,100,000 distinct CDR3 sequences listed, around two fifths are singletons. Specimen: blood. The receptors originated from a man aged 18 to 30 in good health.

This chain joins TRBV12-3 or TRBV12-4 and TRBJ2-5; 10 bases fit TRBD2. V gave up 3 bases and J gave up 6 bases; unmatched junction bases: 7. This CDR3 spans 15 amino acids. The CDR3 DNA follows: TGTGCCAGCAGTTTGGCCAGCGGGGGGGCAAAGACCCAGTACTTC. As protein: CASSLASGGAKTQYF.

The chain has TRBV4-2 and TRBJ2-3; 11 bases fit TRBD2. CDR1 is LGHNA and CDR2 is YNFKEQ in the germline V gene. The length of the CDR3 is 17 residues. With 2 bases clipped from V and 2 bases from J, the junction kept 6 bases outside the gene matches. The CDR3 is CASSQTASGGFTDTQYF. The CDR3 bases are TGTGCCAGCAGCCAAACAGCTAGCGGGGGGTTCACAGATACGCAGTATTTT.

This chain connects TRBV28 to TRBJ1-1, with D maybe TRBD1 (6 bases). This CDR3 is built from 14 residues. V shed 6 bases and J shed 11 bases, with 22 bases lying between them. The germline V gene encodes CDR1 MDHEN and CDR2 SYDVKM. CDR3 nucleotides: TGTGCCAGCAGCTATAGGACAGCCCGGGACGAGGCTTTCTTT. Encoded protein: CASSYRTARDEAFF.

The rearrangement uses TRBV11-2 and TRBJ1-1; perhaps TRBD1 as D (6 bases). Trimming took 7 bases from V and 4 from J, leaving 16 bases between them. The CDR3 loop spans 14 amino acids. CDR1 is SGHAT and CDR2 is FQNNGV in the germline V gene. The CDR3, as DNA: TGTGCCAGCACCAGGACAGTTGGCCCCACTGAAGCTTTCTTT. This encodes CASTRTVGPTEAFF. Variable domain in full (rest from reference TRBV11-2 and TRBJ1-1): EAGVAQSPRYKIIEKRQSVAFWCNPISGHATLYWYQQILGQGPKLLIQFQNNGVVDDSQLPKDRFSAERLKGVDSTLKIQPAKLEDSAVYLCASTRTVGPTEAFFGQGTRLTVV.

Here the CDR3 reads CSASPPASYNSPLHF. CDR3 sequence (DNA): TGCAGTGCGAGTCCCCCCGCCTCCTATAATTCACCCCTCCACTTT. The chain joins TRBV20-1 to TRBJ1-6, with D unclear. In germline, CDR1 is DFQATT, CDR2 SNEGSKA (reference sequence). CDR3 length equals 15 residues. V lost 6 bases to trimming and J lost 0 bases, with 12 bases between them.

Many counts were recorded for this clonotype. The J gene is TRBJ2-3, the V gene TRBV20-1, with 10 nucleotides matching TRBD1. Germline CDR1 reads DFQATT; CDR2 reads SNEGSKA (reference sequence). Losses at the gene ends were 0 bases for V and 4 bases for J; bases not matched to a gene: 10. CDR3 length: 17 residues. The CDR3 loop is CSAREFGDRGFSDTQYF. The CDR3 DNA follows: TGCAGTGCTAGAGAGTTTGGGGACAGGGGATTTTCAGATACGCAGTATTTT.

This clonotype turned up a few times. V usage is TRBV29-1 and J usage is TRBJ1-1; D is uncertain. The CDR3 loop spans 13 amino acids. The ends were cut back, 7 bases at V and 7 bases at J, with 19 bases in the middle. Germline CDR1 is SQVTM and CDR2 is ANQGSEA. The CDR3 DNA sequence: TGCAGCGCCGAAGGACCGCTGCACCGTGAAGCTTTCTTT. Amino acid sequence: CSAEGPLHREAFF. Based on the CDR3 plus reference TRBV29-1 and TRBJ1-1, the full variable domain is SAVISQKPSRDICQRGTSLTIQCQVDSQVTMMFWYRQQPGQSLTLIATANQGSEATYESGFVIDKFPISRPNLTFSTLTVSNMSPEDSSIYLCSAEGPLHREAFFGQGTRLTVV.

The rearrangement joins TRBV18 to TRBJ2-1; D gene uncertain. Germline assignment: CDR1 KGHSH and CDR2 LQKENI. Trimming cost V 5 bases and J 6 bases, with 17 bases left between them. CDR3 length: 15 residues. CDR3: CASSTDTHLGNEQFF. The CDR3 region has the DNA TGTGCCAGCTCAACCGACACTCACCTCGGCAATGAGCAGTTCTTC.

The chain is built from TRBV7-9 and TRBJ1-1; 7 positions agree with TRBD1. This CDR3 has 14 amino acids. CDR1 is SEHNR and CDR2 is FQNEAQ in the germline V gene (reference sequence). The ends lost 11 bases at V and 3 bases at J; junction bases unmatched: 12. CDR3 region: CADSLAQGYTEAFF. In nucleotides, the CDR3 is TGTGCCGACAGCTTAGCACAGGGGTACACTGAAGCTTTCTTT.

In this sample, this clonotype turned up a few times. The chain joins TRBV7-2 to TRBJ2-7, with 10 positions matching TRBD1. V was clipped by 5 bases and J by 3 bases; unmatched bases: 7. The CDR3 is made up of 15 amino acids. Per germline, CDR1 SGHTA and CDR2 FQGNSA. This CDR3 is CASSQGTGVFYEQYF. The CDR3 bases are TGTGCCAGCAGCCAAGGGACAGGGGTATTCTACGAGCAGTACTTC.

The V and J genes are TRBV12-3 or TRBV12-4 and TRBJ2-2; D might be TRBD1 (6 bases). The CDR3 has 17 residues. V lost 6 bases and J lost 1, with 18 bases in between. The CDR3 coding sequence is TGTGCCAGCAGCCACTCGGACCTGGACAGGAACACCGGGGAGCTGTTTTTT. Amino acid sequence: CASSHSDLDRNTGELFF.

This clonotype has just a few counts. V gene TRBV2 combines with J gene TRBJ2-3; TRBD2 might be the D (5 bases). The germline V gene encodes CDR1 SNHLY and CDR2 FYNNEI. CDR3 length: 13 amino acids. The V gene lost 4 bases and the J gene lost 4 bases, with 9 bases spanning the gap. The CDR3 loop is CASSVLRADTQYF. CDR3 nucleotides: TGTGCCAGCAGTGTCCTGAGGGCAGATACGCAGTATTTT.

This chain joins TRBV5-1 and TRBJ1-1; D gene ambiguous. Trimming removed 4 bases from V and 1 base from J, with 14 bases in between. The CDR3 has 15 residues. Germline V CDR1 and CDR2: SGHRS, YFSETQ. CDR3 nucleotides: TGCGCCAGCAGCACTACTACAGCAGAGAACACTGAAGCTTTCTTT. Its protein product is CASSTTTAENTEAFF.

The sample holds many counts of this clonotype. The chain carries TRBV3-1 and TRBJ2-3; D gene ambiguous. V lost 0 bases to trimming and J lost 2 bases, with 3 bases between them. CDR1 is LGHDT and CDR2 is YNNKEL in the germline V gene (reference sequence). The CDR3 is made up of 13 amino acids. CDR3 coding DNA: TGTGCCAGCAGCCAAGATCTCACAGATACGCAGTATTTT. The encoded protein is CASSQDLTDTQYF.

This clonotype was observed once. The chain couples TRBV6-5 to TRBJ2-2; D unresolved. This CDR3 has 12 amino acids. Trimming left V 7 bases short and J 4 bases short, with 7 bases between. The V gene's germline CDR1 is MNHEY and CDR2 SVGAGI. In nucleotides, the CDR3 is TGTGCCAGCAAAGGACCCACCGGGGAGCTGTTTTTT. This gives the protein CASKGPTGELFF.

Concerning this clonotype itself: One end of the junction fails to match germline, which may point to a read error. The rearrangement links TRBV3-1 to TRBJ2-7; D possibly uses TRBD1 or TRBD2 (5 bases each). CDR1 and CDR2 from the germline V gene are LGHDT and YNNKEL (reference sequence). The CDR3 sequence is 14 residues long. The CDR3 DNA reads as TGTGCCAGCAGCGTAGAGGGGAGCTCCTACGGGCAGTACTTC. This gives the protein CASSVEGSSYGQYF.

The chain couples TRBV29-1 to TRBJ2-1; D not resolved. The germline gives CDR1 SQVTM, CDR2 ANQGSEA. V was clipped by 4 bases and J by 4 bases, with 11 bases between them. CDR3 length: 13 amino acids. This CDR3 reads CSVVPTVYNEQFF. DNA for the CDR3: TGCAGCGTTGTTCCCACTGTTTACAATGAGCAGTTCTTC.

The chain couples TRBV20-1 to TRBJ2-5; a possible D gene is TRBD1 (7 bases). Germline lookup yields CDR1 DFQATT and CDR2 SNEGSKA (reference sequence). With 3 bases removed from V and 11 bases from J, the gap between germline ends came to 22 bases. This CDR3 has 14 residues. In DNA, the CDR3 is TGCAGTGCTAGCAGGGGGGCCGGGTACAATGAGCAGTACTTC. Amino acid sequence: CSASRGAGYNEQYF.

The V and J genes are TRBV21-1 and TRBJ2-6. TRBV21-1 is designated a pseudogene. The CDR3 loop spans 18 amino acids. CDR3 bases: TGTGCCAGCAGCAAAGGTAGACCTGAAAGCTCTGGGGCCAACGTCCTGACTTTC. Protein product: CASSKGRPESSGANVLTF.

This chain links TRBV5-6 with TRBJ2-5, with D possibly TRBD1 on 5 matching bases. In germline, CDR1 is SGHDT, CDR2 YYEEEE. The length of the CDR3 is 13 residues. V was pared by 4 bases and J by 11 bases, with 18 bases between. This CDR3 is CASSPAGNNEQYF. The CDR3 bases are TGTGCCAGCAGCCCCGCAGGGAACAATGAGCAGTACTTC.

On this clonotype itself: The junction and the germline gene differ at one end; a read error may be behind it. The chain links TRBV20-1 to TRBJ2-5; 8 bases agree with TRBD2. The CDR3 runs to 14 residues. In germline, CDR1 is DFQATT, CDR2 SNEGSKA (reference sequence). The CDR3 coding sequence is TGCAGTGCTAGAGATTATAGCGGGGTAGAGGCCCAGTACTTC. This sequence encodes CSARDYSGVEAQYF.

This sequence joins TRBV7-2 and TRBJ1-1; D possibly corresponds to TRBD1 (5 bases). Germline assignment: CDR1 SGHTA and CDR2 FQGNSA. The CDR3 has 14 amino acids. V lost 8 bases and J 1 base, leaving 14 bases between the germline ends. CDR3 sequence: CASEQMTENTEAFF. CDR3 coding DNA: TGTGCCAGCGAGCAAATGACAGAGAACACTGAAGCTTTCTTT.

This clonotype occurred a few times. V and J are TRBV20-1 and TRBJ1-2, with D uncertain. The CDR3 length is 14 residues. The V gene's germline CDR1 is DFQATT and CDR2 SNEGSKA (reference sequence). Deletions cut 1 base from V and 8 bases from J, with 17 bases between. This CDR3 reads CSARVGRRFEGYTF. CDR3 nucleotides: TGCAGTGCTAGAGTGGGCAGGCGCTTCGAGGGCTACACCTTC.

This clonotype was detected ten times or more. This rearrangement joins TRBV7-2 to TRBJ2-1; 8 nucleotides line up with TRBD2. Germline V lookup: CDR1 SGHTA, CDR2 FQGNSA. This CDR3 has 13 amino acids. Germline trimming cut 6 bases from V and 7 bases from J; bases unmatched to any gene: 5. The CDR3 here is CASSLGTRNEQFF. The CDR3 DNA sequence: TGTGCCAGCAGTCTCGGGACTAGGAATGAGCAGTTCTTC. Full variable domain (remainder filled in from reference TRBV7-2 and TRBJ2-1): GAGVSQSPSNKVTEKGKDVELRCDPISGHTALYWYRQSLGQGLEFLIYFQGNSAPDKSGLPSDRFSAERTGGSVSTLTIQRTQQEDSAVYLCASSLGTRNEQFFGPGTRLTVL.

The V call is TRBV2, the J call TRBJ2-7, with TRBD2 matching over 7 bases. Germline V lookup: CDR1 SNHLY, CDR2 FYNNEI. This CDR3 spans 14 amino acids. V trimming: 0 bases; J trimming: 7 bases; junction bases outside the gene matches: 6. The CDR3, as DNA: TGTGCCAGCAGTGAAGCGGGGGGGAAGAATGAGCAGTACTTC. Amino acids: CASSEAGGKNEQYF. Based on the CDR3 plus reference TRBV2 and TRBJ2-7, the full variable domain is EPEVTQTPSHQVTQMGQEVILRCVPISNHLYFYWYRQILGQKVEFLVSFYNNEISEKSEIFDDQFSVERPDGSNFTLKIRSTKLEDSAMYFCASSEAGGKNEQYFGPGTRLTVT.

There are a few counts of this clonotype. The genes are TRBV6-1 and TRBJ1-5; D is undetermined. The germline V gene has CDR1 MNHNS and CDR2 SASEGT. The V end lost 2 bases, the J end lost 0 bases, and 11 bases lay between the germline ends. CDR3 length: 16 residues. CDR3 in amino acids: CASSEWSLSSNQPQHF. CDR3 DNA: TGTGCCAGCAGTGAATGGTCTCTAAGTAGCAATCAGCCCCAGCATTTT.

A word on this clonotype: The conserved phenylalanine or tryptophan normally closing the CDR3 is absent here, so this likely arose from a read error. This chain uses TRBV6-5 with TRBJ1-1; D gene uncertain. The CDR3 loop spans 15 amino acids. V dropped 5 bases and J dropped 4 bases, with 17 bases sitting between them. Germline assignment: CDR1 MNHEY and CDR2 SVGAGI. The CDR3 spells CASSPEDPWGTEAFL. The CDR3 region has the DNA TGTGCCAGCAGTCCCGAGGACCCTTGGGGCACTGAAGCTTTCTTG.

This clonotype showed up just a few times. The rearrangement joins TRBV28 to TRBJ2-1; D unclear. V was clipped by 6 bases and J by 8 bases, with 29 bases between them. Germline-derived CDR1 and CDR2 are MDHEN and SYDVKM. The CDR3 has 18 residues. The CDR3 region has the DNA TGTGCCAGCAGCACTGTCCTCTTTGGGTCATTGAGCTTCGATGAGCAGTTCTTC. Translation: CASSTVLFGSLSFDEQFF. Using reference TRBV28 and TRBJ2-1 for the parts outside the CDR3, the full variable domain is DVKVTQSSRYLVKRTGEKVFLECVQDMDHENMFWYRQDPGLGLRLIYFSYDVKMKEKGDIPEGYSVSREKKERFSLILESASTNQTSMYLCASSTVLFGSLSFDEQFFGPGTRLTVL.

This clonotype was recorded a few times. The CDR3 spells CASSLSMGRGEQFF. In DNA form, the CDR3 reads TGTGCCAGCAGCTTATCCATGGGTAGGGGTGAGCAGTTCTTC. This sequence joins TRBV7-2 and TRBJ2-1; D may be TRBD1 (5 bases). Germline V CDR1 and CDR2: SGHTA, FQGNSA. The CDR3 runs to 14 residues. The V end was cut by 2 bases, the J end by 9 bases, with 14 bases between.

This clonotype was counted ten times or more. The chain employs TRBV14 and TRBJ1-2, with D hard to call. The CDR3 length is 16 residues. Trimming took off 1 base at V and 8 bases at J, with 20 bases between the two ends. Looked up from germline, CDR1 is SGHDN and CDR2 is FVKESK. The CDR3 DNA follows: TGTGCCAGCAGCCAAGGACAACATAGCCCAGTCCAAGGCTACACCTTC. Its protein is CASSQGQHSPVQGYTF.

This clonotype was picked up a small number of times. The V call is TRBV28, the J call TRBJ2-6, with a weak D call TRBD2 (5 bases). The CDR3 is made up of 16 amino acids. CDR1 MDHEN and CDR2 SYDVKM come from the germline V gene. Trimming left V 7 bases short and J 3 bases short, with 16 bases between. For the CDR3, the DNA is TGTGCCAGCACCCCACACTTCGGGGTTGGGGCCAACGTCCTGACTTTC. Protein: CASTPHFGVGANVLTF. The whole variable domain, filled in from reference TRBV28 and TRBJ2-6, reads DVKVTQSSRYLVKRTGEKVFLECVQDMDHENMFWYRQDPGLGLRLIYFSYDVKMKEKGDIPEGYSVSREKKERFSLILESASTNQTSMYLCASTPHFGVGANVLTFGAGSRLTVL.

On this clonotype itself: Its ends do not fully match the called genes, so a read error is possible. This rearrangement joins TRBV20-1 to TRBJ1-4, with 9 nucleotides matching TRBD1. This CDR3 region has 15 residues. Germline V gives CDR1 DFQATT, CDR2 SNEGSKA (reference sequence). CDR3 residues: CSATNWGQGNEELFF. The CDR3 DNA follows: TGCAGTGCTACGAACTGGGGACAGGGTAATGAAGAACTGTTTTTT.